The 3 T cell receptor beta chains presented below share a single source sample, sequenced in a study of blood T cell repertoires in COVID-19. Here immunoSEQ multiplex PCR was the method, and the copy in TCRdb shows in-frame clones only, minus some. Of 90,000 or so clones listed, 80% to 90% were seen once; the top ten hold about a sixth. The sequenced sample was peripheral blood. These receptors were collected from a human donor in a cohort sampled during active COVID-19.

A note on this clone: Sequence at one end of the junction differs from germline and may be a read error. The chain is built from TRBV28 and TRBJ1-4, with 9 bases that match TRBD1. This CDR3 has 14 residues. From germline, CDR1 is MDHEN and CDR2 SYDVKM. The CDR3 DNA reads TGCTCACCCCCCGTACAGGGGGCGAACGAAAAACTGTTTTTT. Amino acids: CSPPVQGANEKLFF.

The CDR3 reads CASRAQGWYQPQHF. The DNA for the CDR3 is TGTGCCAGCAGAGCACAGGGGTGGTATCAGCCCCAGCATTTT. The gene calls are TRBV2 and TRBJ1-5, with 7 bases identical to TRBD1. V gave up 6 bases and J gave up 5 bases; unmatched junction bases: 7. This CDR3 has 14 residues. In germline, CDR1 is SNHLY, CDR2 FYNNEI. Based on the CDR3 plus reference TRBV2 and TRBJ1-5, the full variable domain is EPEVTQTPSHQVTQMGQEVILRCVPISNHLYFYWYRQILGQKVEFLVSFYNNEISEKSEIFDDQFSVERPDGSNFTLKIRSTKLEDSAMYFCASRAQGWYQPQHFGDGTRLSIL.

This clone was seen a single time. J is TRBJ2-7 and V is TRBV18, with a tentative D call TRBD2 (5 bases). Germline V CDR1 and CDR2: KGHSH, LQKENI. This CDR3 is 11 amino acids long. V was pared by 4 bases and J by 7 bases, with 8 bases between. The CDR3 protein is CASSQTGEQYF. The CDR3 DNA follows: TGTGCCAGCTCACAAACGGGAGAGCAGTACTTC.